This T cell receptor (beta chain) was identified during a study of cytomegalovirus exposure and HLA in healthy donors. Regarding the study as a whole: One variant, a missense change in DCLRE1C, was linked in a later analysis to TCR beta V- and J-gene trimming. Accurate prediction of most subjects' HLA-A and HLA-B alleles from TCR beta sequences was reported.

Turning to this clone: Its antigen is undetermined.

The study ran its PCR with 60 Vbeta and 13 Jbeta primers. The table came from immunoSEQ multiplex PCR; TCRdb's copy has only in-frame clones and leaves some out. This sample has 120,000 or so clones, with roughly 75% found just once. CDR3 size: 21 residues. Germline values: CDR1 SGHVS, CDR2 FQNEAQ. V trimming: 3 bases; J trimming: 0 bases; junction bases outside the gene matches: 17. The sequencing sample was made of PBMCs. The V gene is TRBV7-8, the J gene TRBJ1-5, with 10 bases that match TRBD1. This TCR derives from a woman in her 50s in good health and CMV-seronegative. Here the CDR3 reads CASSFQPTGGVTSHSNQPQHF. CDR3 nucleotide sequence: TGTGCCAGCAGCTTCCAACCGACAGGGGGCGTCACCTCTCATAGCAATCAGCCCCAGCATTTT.